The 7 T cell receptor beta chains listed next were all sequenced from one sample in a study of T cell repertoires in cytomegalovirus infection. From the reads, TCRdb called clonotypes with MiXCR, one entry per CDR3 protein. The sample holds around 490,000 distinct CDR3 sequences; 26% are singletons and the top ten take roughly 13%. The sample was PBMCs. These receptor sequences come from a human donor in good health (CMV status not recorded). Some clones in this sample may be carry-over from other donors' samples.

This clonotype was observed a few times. CDR3 protein: CASSPGGLMNTEAFF. The CDR3 nucleotides read TGTGCCAGCTCACCCGGGGGACTAATGAACACTGAAGCTTTCTTT. This chain links TRBV18 with TRBJ1-1; D possibly corresponds to TRBD1 (5 bases). The CDR3 totals 15 residues. Germline V gene lookup returns CDR1 KGHSH and CDR2 LQKENI. Trimming removed 3 bases from V and 0 bases from J, with 11 bases in between.

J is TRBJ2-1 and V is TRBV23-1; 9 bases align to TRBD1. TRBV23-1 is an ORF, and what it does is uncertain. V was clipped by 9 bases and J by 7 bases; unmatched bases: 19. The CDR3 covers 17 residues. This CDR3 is CARKTKQGAFTRNEQFF. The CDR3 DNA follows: TGCGCCAGAAAAACAAAACAGGGGGCGTTCACAAGGAATGAGCAGTTCTTC.

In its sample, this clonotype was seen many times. CDR3 nucleotide sequence: TGTGCCAGCAGCGCGGGTGTCGGCCAAATTGGGGCCCAGTACTTC. Amino acid sequence: CASSAGVGQIGAQYF. The J gene is TRBJ2-5, the V gene TRBV7-2, with a weak D call TRBD2 (5 bases). Trimming cost V 5 bases and J 9 bases, with 22 bases left between them. The CDR3 contains 15 residues. The germline CDR1 and CDR2 sequences are SGHTA and FQGNSA.

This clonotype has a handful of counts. The CDR3 reads CASSLPGTVQWGYTF. The CDR3 coding sequence is TGCGCCAGCAGTCTCCCCGGGACCGTTCAGTGGGGCTACACCTTC. The chain combines TRBV4-1 with TRBJ1-2; perhaps TRBD1 as D (5 bases). V was trimmed by 6 bases and J by 8 bases, leaving 22 bases between them. Germline V lookup: CDR1 MGHRA, CDR2 YSYEKL. The CDR3 length is 15 residues.

The CDR3 DNA follows: TGTGCCAGCAGTCATGAAGGGAGCTCCTACAATGAGCAGTTCTTC. Its protein is CASSHEGSSYNEQFF. The chain links TRBV6-5 to TRBJ2-1, with D possibly being TRBD2 (5 bases). Trimming took 5 bases from V and 0 from J, leaving 11 bases between them. The CDR3 sequence is 15 residues long. Per germline, CDR1 MNHEY and CDR2 SVGAGI.

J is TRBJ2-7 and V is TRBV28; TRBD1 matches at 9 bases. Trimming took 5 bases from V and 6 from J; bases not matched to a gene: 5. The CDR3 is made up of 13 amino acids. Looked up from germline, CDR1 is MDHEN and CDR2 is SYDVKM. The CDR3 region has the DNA TGTGCCAGCAGTCGGACAGGGGTGAGCGAGCAGTACTTC. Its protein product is CASSRTGVSEQYF.

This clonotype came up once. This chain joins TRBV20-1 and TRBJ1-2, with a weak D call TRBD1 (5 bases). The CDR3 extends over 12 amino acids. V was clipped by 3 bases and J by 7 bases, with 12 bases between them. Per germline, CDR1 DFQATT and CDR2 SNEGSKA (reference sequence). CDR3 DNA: TGCAGTGCTAGGGGAGGGGTCTTTGGCTACACCTTC. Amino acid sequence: CSARGGVFGYTF.